This section outlines one T cell receptor (beta chain) sequence together with its context. It has no known antigen specificity. One base away there is no much larger clone; base qualities are not given. The data derive from a study of blood T cell repertoires in COVID-19 (dated by TCRdb to the early 2020s). Concerning the study at large: Samples from collaborators originated in the United States, Italy and Spain and spanned both the acute and convalescent phases of COVID-19. The material from the prospective study consisted of cDNA or gDNA derived from T cells, B-cell-depleted T cells, or PBMCs. Deeply sampled blood TCRbeta repertoires from subjects exposed to, actively infected with, or recovered from COVID-19 were included in the dataset. The repertoires were released in a freely available public database intended as a resource for research on the immune response to SARS-CoV-2. Samples came from the ongoing ImmuneRACE study (first 160 participants) plus 1,254 subjects from 6 global collaborators. The sample metadata nearly always contained a de-identified subject ID, COVID-19 status, age in years and sex. Where available, HLA class I and class II types were obtained from metadata supplied by the sample provider rather than from assay-based typing. Paper-wide results and their limitations: The quantity of clinical and demographic metadata differed by source and by participant and was supplied without curation.

The CDR3 holds 16 amino acids from the cysteine to the phenylalanine. Only CDR3 DNA remains: 48 bases, in frame from the first base. Per the germline V gene, KGHSH is the CDR1 and LQKENI is the CDR2. The V end gives up 0 bases and the J end 0 bases, leaving 4 bases in the junction not matched to a gene. TCRbeta CDR3 regions were amplified from genomic DNA by means of the immunoSEQ Assay, a bias-controlled multiplex PCR. The source study handled its data this way. Within the assay, amplification of reference gene primers was used to estimate how many nucleated cells each sample contained. To quantify the absolute abundance of each unique TCRbeta CDR3 rearrangement, sequence reads were collapsed and filtered. For each sample, productive Simpson clonality was calculated as the square root of Simpson's diversity index over productive rearrangements. Sourced from immuneACCESS, this table was stored by TCRdb with only in-frame sequences that have V and J called. A share of the clones is absent; for the studies checked, an unresolved V gene accounts for under half, and the remainder has no known explanation. From that table come the V and J calls and clone size; the DNA was used to work out D and trimming. Recorded for this sample are about 17,000 clones; 65% to 80% of them occurred a single time. In total, the top ten clones hold around a sixth of the sample.

At one collaborating source in Seattle, patients were enrolled during active infection and were followed longitudinally through the course of disease. Each collaborating institution followed its own protocols to collect whole blood in K2EDTA tubes. For TCRbeta analysis, collaborators shipped samples as frozen whole blood, isolated PBMCs, or DNA extracted from either of those sample types. The sequence came from a man between 65 and 85 years old with COVID-19, enrolled during active disease. Sequencing was done on a sample of peripheral blood. Recombination joined TRBV18 with TRBJ2-7, and TRBD1 aligns with 8 junction nucleotides. Here the CDR3 is given as CASSPPGTGSSYEQYF. The bases are TGTGCCAGCTCACCACCGGGGACAGGAAGCTCCTACGAGCAGTACTTC.